This T cell receptor beta chain comes out of a study of blood T cells in healthy people across ages. A sample-barcoded 5' primer and a J-beta primer mix were used in a second PCR of roughly 6 to 11 cycles. TCRdb re-called the 5' RACE reads with MiXCR, one entry per CDR3 protein. The repertoire has about 1.6 million distinct CDR3 sequences, roughly a third of them found once; the top ten carry approximately 11%. There are 16 residues in the CDR3. CDR1 is LGHNA, CDR2 YNFKEQ, per germline. This receptor was identified in a woman aged 25 to 39 in good health. The chain carries TRBV4-2 and TRBJ2-1; D possibly corresponds to TRBD1 (5 bases). Gene TRBJ2-7 matches the end of the DNA better, so the J call may be wrong. Sequenced input: blood. CDR3 sequence: CASSQDRGSSYNEQYF. DNA for the CDR3: TGTGCCAGCAGCCAAGATAGGGGCAGCTCCTACAATGAGCAGTACTTC.